This T cell receptor beta chain was captured in a study of Graves' ophthalmopathy and Graves' hyperthyroidism. The CDR3 extends over 14 amino acids. The germline V gene encodes CDR1 DFQATT and CDR2 SNEGSKA (reference sequence). V lost 1 base and J lost 0, with 7 bases in between. Amplification targeted the TCR beta CDR3 regions, with RNA transcripts as the source material. The library came from an HTBI-primed first-round RT-PCR and a second-round multiplex PCR. TCRdb re-called the multiplex PCR reads with MiXCR, one entry per CDR3 protein. The sample consists of around 670,000 distinct CDR3 sequences, roughly 40% of them appearing once.

The chain employs TRBV20-1 and TRBJ1-5; no definite D call. The sequenced sample consisted of peripheral blood. This TCR was sampled from an adult man with Graves' ophthalmopathy. CDR3 sequence reads: CSARVGFSNQPQHF. Written as DNA, the CDR3 is TGCAGTGCTAGAGTGGGGTTTAGCAATCAGCCCCAGCATTTT.